The clone carrying this T cell receptor beta chain was seen a handful of times. What it recognizes is unknown. V was clipped by 6 bases and J by 5 bases; unmatched bases: 11. The CDR3 covers 15 residues. From germline, CDR1 is DFQATT and CDR2 SNEGSKA (reference sequence). TCRdb redid the calling of the 5' RACE reads with MiXCR, one entry per CDR3 protein. The sample lists fewer than 500,000 distinct CDR3 sequences; roughly 25% were seen once. The entry originates in a study of CD8 T cells in ankylosing spondylitis. The study's findings and limits: Blood of patients with ankylosing spondylitis appeared to be characterized by a TCR beta motif of several highly homologous variants. Researchers reportedly found disease-linked clones significantly enriched in matched ankylosing spondylitis synovial fluid.

This receptor was identified in a male donor with ankylosing spondylitis. The chain has TRBV20-1 and TRBJ1-5; 9 bases map to TRBD1. Sequences were obtained from blood, either unsorted or a sorted T cell fraction (not recorded which). CDR3 region: CSAIIVRDRDQPQHF. The DNA of the CDR3 is TGCAGTGCCATTATCGTCCGGGACAGGGATCAGCCCCAGCATTTT.